The text below deals with one T cell receptor beta chain. What it recognizes is unknown. In germline, CDR1 is SQVTM, CDR2 ANQGSEA. The germline V and J ends were trimmed by 4 bases and 6 bases, with 6 bases remaining between them. The CDR3 loop spans 11 amino acids. Only in-frame clones appear in the TCRdb table, and some are missing; sequencing was by immunoSEQ multiplex PCR. Among a few hundred clones listed, about three quarters were seen once. This entry belongs to a study of STAT5B mutations in CD4+ large granular lymphocyte leukemia. Study-wide results and limits: Patient CD4-sorted repertoires looked more clonal than healthy CD4+ repertoires, even without putative leukemic clones.

The chain employs TRBV29-1 and TRBJ1-4, with D tentatively TRBD1 (5 bases). Source material: PBMCs. This clonotype was obtained from a woman aged 40 to 50 with CD4+ T-cell large granular lymphocyte leukemia. As DNA, the CDR3 is TGCAGCGTTGGAGGGGATGAAAAACTGTTTTTT. This sequence encodes CSVGGDEKLFF.